The 26 T cell receptor beta chains presented below share a single source sample, sequenced in a study of blood T cell repertoires in COVID-19 (dated by TCRdb to 2018 to 2020). Libraries were built with the immunoSEQ multiplex PCR assay. Entries here come from immuneACCESS through TCRdb and include only in-frame sequences with V and J called. Some clones fail to appear in such tables; in the studies checked, an unresolved V gene covers under half of the shortfall, and the cause of the remainder is unknown. For this sample there are a few hundred thousand clones; 75% to 90% appear just once. The top ten clonotypes cover roughly 4.5% of the sample. Sequencing was performed on peripheral blood. The source of these receptors is a middle-aged woman who had recovered from COVID-19.

The count of this clone is one. The chain links TRBV19 to TRBJ2-7; perhaps TRBD1 as D (6 bases). CDR1 is LNHDA and CDR2 is SQIVND in the germline V gene (reference sequence). This CDR3 has 13 amino acids. V lost 6 bases, J lost 7 bases, and 16 bases lay in between. CDR3 region: CASSATGSGEQYV. The CDR3 DNA reads TGTGCCAGTAGCGCCACAGGGTCGGGGGAGCAGTACGTC.

The chain recombines TRBV14 with TRBJ2-5; D remains unclear. The CDR3 sequence is 16 residues long. V lost 1 base and J 5 bases, leaving 17 bases between the germline ends. Per the germline V gene, CDR1 is SGHDN and CDR2 is FVKESK. The CDR3 region has the DNA TGTGCCAGCAGCCAAGTTCCAGGCGCCTACCTGGAGACCCAGTACTTC. Translated: CASSQVPGAYLETQYF.

V and J are TRBV14 and TRBJ1-4; D not certain. The germline CDR1 and CDR2 sequences are SGHDN and FVKESK. The CDR3 is made up of 16 amino acids. V was shortened by 4 bases and J by 8 bases, with 20 bases between the two germline ends. The CDR3 sequence is CASSLHPLVGPEKLFF. CDR3 DNA: TGTGCCAGCAGCCTCCACCCCCTCGTGGGCCCAGAAAAACTGTTTTTT.

The chain uses TRBV7-9 and TRBJ2-2, with D possibly TRBD2 on 6 matching bases. There are 14 residues in the CDR3. CDR1 SEHNR and CDR2 FQNEAQ come from the germline V gene (reference sequence). V was pared by 7 bases and J by 4 bases, with 13 bases between. CDR3 loop: CASTRTGATGELFF. DNA of the CDR3: TGTGCCAGCACTCGAACGGGAGCCACCGGGGAGCTGTTTTTT.

J is TRBJ1-1 and V is TRBV9; D possibly corresponds to TRBD1 (6 bases). This CDR3 has 13 amino acids. Trimming cost V 9 bases and J 0 bases, with 12 bases left between them. The germline CDR1 and CDR2 sequences are SGDLS and YYNGEE. CDR3 in DNA: TGTGCCACCTCCCAGGGGATGAACACTGAAGCTTTCTTT. Protein: CATSQGMNTEAFF.

The V gene is TRBV7-9, the J gene TRBJ2-1; D perhaps matches TRBD1 (5 bases). The ends were cut back, 6 bases at V and 7 bases at J, with 10 bases in the middle. The CDR3 runs 12 residues. The germline V gene encodes CDR1 SEHNR and CDR2 FQNEAQ (reference sequence). This CDR3 is CASSQKGNEQFF. In nucleotides, the CDR3 is TGTGCCAGCAGTCAAAAGGGGAATGAGCAGTTCTTC.

This clone appeared once. Other nucleotide sequences in the sample specify the same CDR3. CDR3 in amino acids: CSADRGNTGELFF. In nucleotides, the CDR3 is TGCAGCGCCGACCGGGGGAACACCGGGGAGCTGTTTTTT. The J gene is TRBJ2-2, the V gene TRBV29-1; the D gene is possibly TRBD2 (5 bases). V shed 7 bases and J shed 1 base, with 10 bases lying between them. The CDR3 sequence is 13 residues long. The germline CDR1 and CDR2 sequences are SQVTM and ANQGSEA.

The V gene is TRBV24-1, the J gene TRBJ2-7, with TRBD1 matching over 7 bases. Germline CDR1 is KGHDR and CDR2 is SFDVKD. The CDR3 contains 15 residues. Trimming took 3 bases from V and 1 from J; bases not matched to a gene: 5. Written as DNA, the CDR3 is TGTGCCACCAGTGATAGATACAGGGGTTCCTACGAGCAGTACGTC. This codes for CATSDRYRGSYEQYV.

This clone was seen more than once but under ten times. The CDR3 sequence: CASSMWRGLGVQPQHF. The CDR3 nucleotides are TGTGCCAGTAGTATGTGGAGGGGGCTAGGTGTTCAGCCCCAGCATTTT. The rearrangement links TRBV19 to TRBJ1-5; TRBD1 matches at 7 bases. Trimming at V came to 3 bases and at J to 6 bases, leaving 11 bases not matched to a gene. Per germline, CDR1 LNHDA and CDR2 SQIVND (reference sequence). The CDR3 consists of 16 residues.

This chain links TRBV11-2 with TRBJ1-2, with 9 nucleotides matching TRBD1. The CDR3 totals 16 residues. Trimming cost V 6 bases and J 5 bases; bases outside gene matches: 13. CDR1 SGHAT and CDR2 FQNNGV come from the germline V gene. CDR3 bases: TGTGCCAGCAGATACCGTCCCGACAGGGGGGCGTATGGCTACACCTTC. Encoded protein: CASRYRPDRGAYGYTF.

V is TRBV27 and J is TRBJ2-7; 7 bases match TRBD2. This CDR3 region has 15 residues. Trimming took 6 bases from V and 7 from J; bases not matched to a gene: 15. Germline V gives CDR1 MNHEY, CDR2 SMNVEV (reference sequence). The CDR3 sequence is CASSINGGIPREQYF. CDR3 bases: TGTGCCAGCAGCATTAACGGGGGGATCCCTCGGGAGCAGTACTTC.

J is TRBJ2-3 and V is TRBV11-2; 9 nucleotides line up with TRBD1. J was trimmed by 1 base and V by 3 bases; bases with no gene match: 11. CDR1 is SGHAT and CDR2 is FQNNGV in the germline V gene. CDR3 length: 18 residues. The CDR3 sequence is CASSFPAGGTGRTDTQYF. In nucleotides, the CDR3 is TGTGCCAGCAGCTTCCCCGCCGGGGGGACAGGGCGCACAGATACGCAGTATTTT.

V usage is TRBV5-8 and J usage is TRBJ1-5, with 7 bases aligning to TRBD1. CDR1 SGHTS and CDR2 YDEGEE come from the germline V gene. Trimming removed 3 bases from V and 0 bases from J; junction bases left unmatched: 3. The CDR3 sequence is 15 residues long. In DNA form, the CDR3 reads TGTGCCAGCAGCTGGGGGACAGCTAGCAATCAGCCCCAGCATTTT. Amino acid sequence: CASSWGTASNQPQHF.

As concerns this clone: Within the sample, other DNA sequences also encode this same CDR3. CDR3 nucleotides: TGTGCCAGCAGTCTGACAGGGGACACTGAAGCTTTCTTT. Protein: CASSLTGDTEAFF. The J gene is TRBJ1-1, the V gene TRBV12-3 or TRBV12-4; 8 bases agree with TRBD1. With V trimmed by 5 bases and J by 3 bases, 2 bases remained unmatched. The CDR3 is made up of 13 amino acids.

This clone was seen just once. This rearrangement joins TRBV12-2 to TRBJ2-7; the D call TRBD1 from the table was never checked on the DNA. TRBV12-2 counts as a pseudogene. CDR3 length equals 15 residues. The CDR3 here is CASRLNTTIPYEQYF. The CDR3 DNA is TGTGCAAGTCGCTTAAACACAACCATTCCCTACGAGCAGTACTTC.

The chain recombines TRBV12-3 or TRBV12-4 with TRBJ1-1; D uncertain. This CDR3 has 13 residues. V shed 4 bases and J shed 4 bases, with 10 bases lying between them. The CDR3 DNA follows: TGTGCCAGCAGTTCCGGGTTGGGCACTGAAGCTTTCTTT. Translating it yields CASSSGLGTEAFF.

This chain joins TRBV14 and TRBJ2-2; D is possibly TRBD2 (6 bases). In germline, CDR1 is SGHDN, CDR2 FVKESK. Trimming pared 1 base from V and 1 base from J, leaving 13 bases between. The CDR3 totals 17 residues. The CDR3 is CASSQGIAVRNTGELFF. As DNA, the CDR3 is TGTGCCAGCAGCCAAGGAATAGCGGTTAGGAACACCGGGGAGCTGTTTTTT.

The rearrangement uses TRBV19 and TRBJ2-1, with TRBD2 matching over 7 bases. CDR3 length equals 14 residues. Trimming at V came to 4 bases and at J to 4 bases, leaving 4 bases not matched to a gene. CDR1 LNHDA and CDR2 SQIVND come from the germline V gene (reference sequence). CDR3 DNA sequence: TGTGCCAGTAGTACCGGGACTAATTACAATGAGCAGTTCTTC. This sequence encodes CASSTGTNYNEQFF.

The V call is TRBV13, the J call TRBJ2-2; TRBD2 is a possible D gene (6 bases). This CDR3 contains 16 residues. V dropped 3 bases and J dropped 8 bases, with 19 bases sitting between them. Germline values: CDR1 PRHDT, CDR2 FYEKMQ (reference sequence). The CDR3 DNA sequence: TGTGCCAGCAGCTTGATGGAGGGCCAAAATATAGGGGAGCTGTTTTTT. It is translated as CASSLMEGQNIGELFF.

This clone was seen only a few times. The V and J genes are TRBV7-9 and TRBJ2-5, with unresolved D. This CDR3 region has 14 residues. Per the germline V gene, CDR1 is SEHNR and CDR2 is FQNEAQ (reference sequence). V lost 2 bases to trimming and J lost 2 bases, with 9 bases between them. Written as DNA, the CDR3 is TGTGCCAGCAGCTTAACGGTCGGGCAAGAGACCCAGTACTTC. Its protein is CASSLTVGQETQYF.

The chain joins TRBV6-5 to TRBJ2-5, with a tentative D call TRBD2 (6 bases). The CDR3 sequence is 14 residues long. The V end was cut by 0 bases, the J end by 5 bases, with 10 bases between. The germline V gene encodes CDR1 MNHEY and CDR2 SVGAGI. The CDR3 DNA follows: TGTGCCAGCAGTTACTCGGGACTGAGGGAGACCCAGTACTTC. It codes for CASSYSGLRETQYF.

The chain employs TRBV5-4 and TRBJ1-6; D unclear. CDR1 is SGHNT, CDR2 YYREEE, per germline (reference sequence). The CDR3 loop spans 14 amino acids. The V gene lost 6 bases and the J gene lost 5 bases, with 12 bases spanning the gap. The DNA of the CDR3 is TGTGCCAGCACCACAGACGGGAATAATTCACCCCTCCACTTT. It encodes CASTTDGNNSPLHF.

This chain links TRBV19 with TRBJ1-2; D is undetermined. Between the trimmed V and J ends, which lost 6 bases and 0 bases, there was a span of 11 bases. This CDR3 spans 14 amino acids. The germline CDR1 and CDR2 sequences are LNHDA and SQIVND (reference sequence). As DNA, the CDR3 is TGTGCCAGTAGCTCGGACGGGGCTAACTATGGCTACACCTTC. Translating gives CASSSDGANYGYTF.

This chain joins TRBV30 and TRBJ2-2; D possibly corresponds to TRBD2 (6 bases). V was cut by 7 bases and J by 5 bases, with 20 bases left in between. CDR3 size: 15 residues. Germline CDR1 is GTSNPN and CDR2 is SVGIG (reference sequence). CDR3 in amino acids: CAFSRNSGATGELFF. CDR3 coding DNA: TGTGCCTTCTCACGAAATAGCGGAGCGACCGGGGAGCTGTTTTTT.

The V gene is TRBV3-1 (or the pseudogene TRBV3-2), the J gene TRBJ2-3; D remains unclear. The CDR3 consists of 13 residues. Trimming stripped 1 base from V and 5 bases from J, with 7 bases between. Germline lookup yields CDR1 LGHDT and CDR2 YNNKEL (reference sequence). CDR3 loop: CASSQVRGDTQYF. In nucleotides, the CDR3 is TGTGCCAGCAGCCAAGTTCGCGGAGATACGCAGTATTTT.

The genes are TRBV27 and TRBJ2-1; D possibly corresponds to TRBD2 (6 bases). CDR3 length: 14 residues. Germline assignment: CDR1 MNHEY and CDR2 SMNVEV (reference sequence). Trimming removed 4 bases from V and 5 bases from J, with 12 bases in between. CDR3 coding DNA: TGTGCCAGCAGTTCCTGGACTAACCACAATGAGCAGTTCTTC. Protein: CASSSWTNHNEQFF.